This entry features one T cell receptor beta chain sequence. Its specificity is unknown. The source of the sample is a study of shared clonotypes between healthy human individuals. Whole-study results and caveats: Generally, estimated richness proved larger in naive subsets than it did in memory subsets. Sharing across four donors was highest in naive CD4 (around 5%) and lowest in memory CD8 (roughly 0.4%).

The data were produced by immunoSEQ multiplex PCR, yet TCRdb's version contains in-frame clones alone and is incomplete. This table holds about 1.5 million clones, 95% to 99% found once. Donors were healthy HIV-negative adults without recently reported acute infections or vaccinations. This receptor was identified in a man aged 25 to 40 in good health. Sequencing used naive CD4+ T cells sorted from blood. The subset denotes: CD45RA+ positively selected.

This CDR3 is CASSPTGEGNQPQHF. For the CDR3, the DNA is TGTGCCAGCAGCCCGACAGGGGAAGGCAATCAGCCCCAGCATTTT. The chain combines TRBV9 with TRBJ1-5; 8 nucleotides line up with TRBD1. The ends lost 4 bases at V and 2 bases at J; junction bases unmatched: 5. The CDR3 length is 15 residues. The germline V gene has CDR1 SGDLS and CDR2 YYNGEE.